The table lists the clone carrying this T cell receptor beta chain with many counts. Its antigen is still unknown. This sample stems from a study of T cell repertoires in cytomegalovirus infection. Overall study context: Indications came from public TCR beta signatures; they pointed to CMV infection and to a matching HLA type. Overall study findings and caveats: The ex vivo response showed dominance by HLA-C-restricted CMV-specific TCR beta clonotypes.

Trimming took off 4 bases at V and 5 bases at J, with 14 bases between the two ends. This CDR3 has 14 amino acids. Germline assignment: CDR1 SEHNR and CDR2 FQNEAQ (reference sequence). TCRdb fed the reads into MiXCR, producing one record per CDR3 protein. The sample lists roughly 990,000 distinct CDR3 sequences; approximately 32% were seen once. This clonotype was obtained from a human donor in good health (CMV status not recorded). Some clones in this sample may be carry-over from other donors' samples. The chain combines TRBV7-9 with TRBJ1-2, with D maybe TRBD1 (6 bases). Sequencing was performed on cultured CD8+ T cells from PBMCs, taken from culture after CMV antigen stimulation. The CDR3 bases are TGTGCCAGCAGCTCGGACATACAGGGATATGGCTACACCTTC. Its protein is CASSSDIQGYGYTF. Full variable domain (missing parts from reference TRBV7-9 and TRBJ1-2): DTGVSQNPRHKITKRGQNVTFRCDPISEHNRLYWYRQTLGQGPEFLTYFQNEAQLEKSRLLSDRFSAERPKGSFSTLEIQRTEQGDSAMYLCASSSDIQGYGYTFGSGTRLTVV.